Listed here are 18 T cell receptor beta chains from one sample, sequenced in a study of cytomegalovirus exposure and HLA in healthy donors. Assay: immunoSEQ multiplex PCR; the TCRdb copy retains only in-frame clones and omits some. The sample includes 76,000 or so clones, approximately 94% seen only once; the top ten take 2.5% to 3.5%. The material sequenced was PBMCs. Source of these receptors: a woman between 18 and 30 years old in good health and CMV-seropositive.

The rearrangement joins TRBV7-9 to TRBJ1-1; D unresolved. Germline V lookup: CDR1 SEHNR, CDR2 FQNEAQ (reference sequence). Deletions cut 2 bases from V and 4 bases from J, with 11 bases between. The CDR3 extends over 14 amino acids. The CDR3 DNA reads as TGTGCCAGCAGCTTAAGGACTCCCGGCACTGAAGCTTTCTTT. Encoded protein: CASSLRTPGTEAFF.

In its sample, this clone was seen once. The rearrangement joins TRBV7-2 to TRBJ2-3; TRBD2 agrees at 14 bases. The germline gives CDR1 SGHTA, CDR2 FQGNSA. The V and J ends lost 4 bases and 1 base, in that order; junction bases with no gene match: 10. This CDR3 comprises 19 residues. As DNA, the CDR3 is TGTGCCAGCAGCTGGACCGGGACTAGCGGGAGCGGCGGCACAGATACGCAGTATTTT. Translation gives CASSWTGTSGSGGTDTQYF.

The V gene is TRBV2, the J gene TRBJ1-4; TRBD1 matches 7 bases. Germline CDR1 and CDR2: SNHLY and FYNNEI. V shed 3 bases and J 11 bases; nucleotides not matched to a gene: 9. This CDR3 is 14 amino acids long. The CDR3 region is CASSEEGASRKLFF. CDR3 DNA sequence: TGTGCCAGCAGTGAGGAGGGGGCGAGTCGGAAACTGTTTTTT.

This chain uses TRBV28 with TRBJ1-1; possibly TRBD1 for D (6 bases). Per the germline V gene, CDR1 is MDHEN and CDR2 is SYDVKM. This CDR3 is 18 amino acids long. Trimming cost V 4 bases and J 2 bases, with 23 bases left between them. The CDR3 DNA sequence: TGTGCCAGCAGTTCCCCAAATCTCCGGACAGACAGCAACACTGAAGCTTTCTTT. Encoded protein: CASSSPNLRTDSNTEAFF.

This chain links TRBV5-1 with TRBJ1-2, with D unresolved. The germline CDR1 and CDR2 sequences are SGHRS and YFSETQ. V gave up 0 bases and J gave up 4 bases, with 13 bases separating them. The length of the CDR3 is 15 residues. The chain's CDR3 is CASSLDPGIGYGYTF. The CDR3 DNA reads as TGCGCCAGCAGCTTGGACCCGGGGATCGGCTATGGCTACACCTTC. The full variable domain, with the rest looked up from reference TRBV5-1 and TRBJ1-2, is KAGVTQTPRYLIKTRGQQVTLSCSPISGHRSVSWYQQTPGQGLQFLFEYFSETQRNKGNFPGRFSGRQFSNSRSEMNVSTLELGDSALYLCASSLDPGIGYGYTFGSGTRLTVV.

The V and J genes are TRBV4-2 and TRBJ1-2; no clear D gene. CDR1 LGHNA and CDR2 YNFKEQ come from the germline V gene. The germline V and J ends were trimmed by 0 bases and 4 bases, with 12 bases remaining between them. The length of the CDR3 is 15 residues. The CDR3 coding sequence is TGTGCCAGCAGCCAAGACTATACAGCCTTCTATGGCTACACCTTC. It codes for CASSQDYTAFYGYTF.

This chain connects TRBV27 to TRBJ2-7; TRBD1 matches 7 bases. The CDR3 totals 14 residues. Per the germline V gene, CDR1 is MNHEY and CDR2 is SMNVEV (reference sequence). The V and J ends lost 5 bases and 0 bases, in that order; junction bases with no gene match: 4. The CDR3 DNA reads TGTGCCAGCAGTACAGGGACAGTCTCCTACGAGCAGTACTTC. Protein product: CASSTGTVSYEQYF.

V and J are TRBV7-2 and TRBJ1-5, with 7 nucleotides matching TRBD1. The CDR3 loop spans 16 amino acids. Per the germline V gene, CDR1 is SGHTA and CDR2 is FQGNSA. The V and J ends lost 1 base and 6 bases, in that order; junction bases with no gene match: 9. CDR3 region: CASSLVLGGWVQPQHF. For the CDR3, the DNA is TGTGCCAGCAGCTTAGTTTTAGGGGGCTGGGTTCAGCCCCAGCATTTT.

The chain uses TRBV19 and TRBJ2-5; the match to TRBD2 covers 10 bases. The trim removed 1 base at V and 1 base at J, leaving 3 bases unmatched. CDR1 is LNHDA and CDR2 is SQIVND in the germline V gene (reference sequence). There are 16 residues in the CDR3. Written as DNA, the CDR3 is TGTGCCAGTAGTATAGTAGCGGGAGGCGCCCAAGAGACCCAGTACTTC. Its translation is CASSIVAGGAQETQYF.

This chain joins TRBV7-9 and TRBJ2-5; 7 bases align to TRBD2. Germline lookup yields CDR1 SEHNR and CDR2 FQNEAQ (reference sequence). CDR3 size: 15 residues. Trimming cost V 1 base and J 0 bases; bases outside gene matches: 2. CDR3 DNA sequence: TGTGCCAGCAGCTTAGGGCTAGCGGACCAAGAGACCCAGTACTTC. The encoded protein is CASSLGLADQETQYF.

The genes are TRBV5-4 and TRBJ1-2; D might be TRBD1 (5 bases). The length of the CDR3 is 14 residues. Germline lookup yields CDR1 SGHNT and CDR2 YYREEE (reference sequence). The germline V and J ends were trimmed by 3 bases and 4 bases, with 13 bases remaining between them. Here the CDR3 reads CASSSDSRSYGYTF. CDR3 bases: TGTGCCAGCAGCTCCGACAGCCGGAGCTATGGCTACACCTTC.

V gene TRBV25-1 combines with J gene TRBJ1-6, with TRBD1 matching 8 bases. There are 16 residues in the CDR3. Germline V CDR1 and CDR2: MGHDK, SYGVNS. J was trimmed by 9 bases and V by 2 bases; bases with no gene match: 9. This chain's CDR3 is CASSEQGTGFSSPLHF. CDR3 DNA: TGTGCCAGCAGTGAACAAGGGACAGGTTTCAGTTCACCCCTCCACTTT.

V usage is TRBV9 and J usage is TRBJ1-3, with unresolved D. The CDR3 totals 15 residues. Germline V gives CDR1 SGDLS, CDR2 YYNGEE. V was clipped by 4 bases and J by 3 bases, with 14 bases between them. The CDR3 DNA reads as TGTGCCAGCAGCCCGGGAAACAGCCTTGGAAACACCATATATTTT. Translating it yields CASSPGNSLGNTIYF. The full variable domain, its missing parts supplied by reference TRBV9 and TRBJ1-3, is DSGVTQTPKHLITATGQRVTLRCSPRSGDLSVYWYQQSLDQGLQFLIQYYNGEERAKGNILERFSAQQFPDLHSELNLSSLELGDSALYFCASSPGNSLGNTIYFGEGSWLTVV.

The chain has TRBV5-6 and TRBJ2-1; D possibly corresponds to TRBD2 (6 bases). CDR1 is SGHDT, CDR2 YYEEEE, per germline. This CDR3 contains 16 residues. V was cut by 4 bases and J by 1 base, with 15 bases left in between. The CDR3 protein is CASSPPGEASYNEQFF. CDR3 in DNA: TGTGCCAGCAGCCCTCCGGGGGAGGCGTCCTACAATGAGCAGTTCTTC.

In DNA, the CDR3 is TGTGCCAGCAGCTTAGTTGTGGGTAGCGGTGATTACAATGAGCAGTTCTTC. Translating it yields CASSLVVGSGDYNEQFF. The chain uses TRBV7-6 and TRBJ2-1; tentatively, D is TRBD2 (6 bases). In germline, CDR1 is SGHVS, CDR2 FNYEAQ. The CDR3 is 17 residues long. Trimming cost V 1 base and J 4 bases, with 17 bases left between them.

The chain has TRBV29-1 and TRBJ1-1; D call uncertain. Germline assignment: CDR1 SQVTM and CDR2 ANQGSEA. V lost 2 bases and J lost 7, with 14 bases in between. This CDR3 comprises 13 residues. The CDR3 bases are TGCAGCGTTGAAAAATTAGCGGGGTTTGAAGCTTTCTTT. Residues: CSVEKLAGFEAFF.

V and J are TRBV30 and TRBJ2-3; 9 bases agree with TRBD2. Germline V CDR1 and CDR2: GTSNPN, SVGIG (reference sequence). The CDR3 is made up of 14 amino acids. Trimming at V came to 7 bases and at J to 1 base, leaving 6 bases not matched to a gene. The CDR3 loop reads CASRLAGGTDTQYF. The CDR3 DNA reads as TGTGCCTCCAGATTAGCGGGGGGCACAGATACGCAGTATTTT.

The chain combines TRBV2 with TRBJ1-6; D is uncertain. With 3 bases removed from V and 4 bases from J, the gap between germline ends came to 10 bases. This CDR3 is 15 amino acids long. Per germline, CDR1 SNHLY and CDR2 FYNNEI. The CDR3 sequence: CASSEESLYNSPLHF. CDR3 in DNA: TGTGCCAGCAGTGAGGAGTCATTGTATAATTCACCCCTCCACTTT.